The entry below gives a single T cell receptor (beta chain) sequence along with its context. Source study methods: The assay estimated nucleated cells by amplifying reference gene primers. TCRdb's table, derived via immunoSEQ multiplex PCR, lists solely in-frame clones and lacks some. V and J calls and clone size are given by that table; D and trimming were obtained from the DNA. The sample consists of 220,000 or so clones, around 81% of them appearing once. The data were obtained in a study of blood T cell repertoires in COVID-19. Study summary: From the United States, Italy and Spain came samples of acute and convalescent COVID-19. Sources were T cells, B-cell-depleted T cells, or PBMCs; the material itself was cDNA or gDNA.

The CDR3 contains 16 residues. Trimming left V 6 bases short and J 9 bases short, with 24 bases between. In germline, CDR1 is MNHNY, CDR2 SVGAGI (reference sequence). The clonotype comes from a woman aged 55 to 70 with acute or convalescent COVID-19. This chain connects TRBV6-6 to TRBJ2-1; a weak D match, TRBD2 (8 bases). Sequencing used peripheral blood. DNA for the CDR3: TGTGCCAGCAGCCCCAGGGGGGGTAGCGGGGTTTCTGAGCAGTTCTTC. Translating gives CASSPRGGSGVSEQFF.